Reported below is one T cell receptor (beta chain). Its antigen is not known. These data come from a study of cytomegalovirus exposure and HLA in healthy donors. Between the trimmed V and J ends, which lost 4 bases and 6 bases, there was a span of 9 bases. Germline loops: CDR1 SQVTM, CDR2 ANQGSEA. The CDR3 length is 11 residues. Study-wide results and limits: Presence/absence analysis assumed near-uniform sequencing depth across donors. HLA alleles were associated with roughly 17,000 TCR beta sequences in a later analysis at 0.05 false discovery rate. V segments that were indistinguishable, TRBV6-2 and TRBV6-3 among them, were omitted from analysis. A later analysis reportedly found fewer N-insertions in an Asian-associated ancestry cluster than the approximately 670-donor mean.

The PCR contained 60 Vbeta and 13 Jbeta primers. TCRdb's table, derived via immunoSEQ multiplex PCR, lists solely in-frame clones and lacks some. The sample yields fewer than 120,000 clones, 60% to 85% seen once. This receptor was obtained from a woman aged 55-70 years in good health and CMV-seropositive. The chain carries TRBV29-1 and TRBJ1-2, with D unresolved. The source material was PBMCs. The CDR3 reads CSVGTYDGYTF. Here the CDR3 DNA reads TGCAGCGTTGGGACTTATGATGGCTACACCTTC.